This TCR beta chain comes out of a study of human T cells and chemical hapten exposure (TCRdb year 2021). At the level of the whole study: For sensitization, 2% DPC in acetone was applied to a 2 cm by 2 cm area of upper inner arm skin. Throughout the study period of around 25 weeks, patients also received therapeutic DPC doses to the scalp every week. Patch testing was performed on the upper back with Finn chambers containing 0.01% DPC, and the patch tests were scored after 6 days according to International Contact Dermatitis Research Group standards. Alopecia areata with under or over 50% scalp involvement, alopecia totalis and alopecia universalis were represented in the patient cohort, which was mostly female. The libraries were sequenced as a pool, and the TCR yield per sample differed mostly because of small variations in library volumes within the pool. Peripheral blood TCR repertoire changes were tracked in vivo in alopecia patients during primary and secondary sensitization to the hapten diphenylcyclopropenone (DPC). Blood samples were taken from patients before sensitization (week 0) and then at 2, 6 and about 24 weeks after DPC sensitization. Twenty-nine alopecia patients provided blood for TCR sequencing at one to four time points (pre-sensitization, 2, 6 and 24 weeks).

Receptor amplification or capture employed RACE. The sequencer was a NextSeq 500. During library preparation, unique molecular identifiers were attached to individual cDNA molecules so that TCRs could be counted in a quantitative, reproducible way. Each blood RNA sample was used to sequence both TCR alpha and TCR beta chains. In the authors' own workflow: A median of approximately 100,000 TCRs per sample was observed, with a range of about 20,000 to 750,000. V, J and CDR3 annotation of the TCR reads was carried out using the Decombinator software suite. For PS versus PT1 abundance plots, all samples were subsampled to the same number of TCRs (28,000). TCRs were defined as expanded if absent before sensitization and observed at least eight times at the 2-week time point. Using fastp at Q25 and MiXCR, TCRdb reprocessed the public reads and kept productive beta chains. Rows with a matching CDR3 protein are joined into one entry that keeps the most common DNA and genes. V and J calls and clone size were set by TCRdb, not the authors. Here the sample has 80,000 to 100,000 distinct CDR3 sequences; nearly 10% occur a single time. Less than 4.5% of the sample is taken by the ten largest.

The CDR3 runs 16 amino acids, cysteine and phenylalanine included. Only the CDR3 DNA stays, 48 bases, in frame from base 1. After removal of 0 bases from V and 6 bases from J, the junction retains 5 bases not matched to a gene. The germline V gene provides CDR1 LGHNA and CDR2 YNFKEQ. A note on this clonotype: What this receptor recognizes is not known. Per-base quality was not reported, and no clone a single base away is much larger than it.

Findings and caveats that apply to the study as a whole: Expanded TCRs formed significantly more large CDR3 similarity clusters than pre-sensitization or healthy control sets, consistent with antigen-driven responses. A positive correlation was found between the number of PT1 expanded TCRs and patch test score, with significance reached at thresholds 8, 16 and 32 but not 4. Repeated subsampling changed both the strength of the expansion versus patch-test correlation and the threshold at which that correlation became significant. DPC sensitization did not change the number of TCRs with a frequency above 1 in 1000, and there was no evidence of changes in global repertoire structure. Because every patient had alopecia, a presumed autoimmune disease, the patients' immune response might differ from that of healthy individuals.

What the time point label conveys for this sample: pre-sensitization, week 0. The treatment or condition tag for this specimen amounts to: therapeutic diphenylcyclopropenone sensitization with weekly scalp DPC. At each patch-test visit, blood was drawn before the patch test was applied. To be eligible, patients had to be aged 18 to 70, diagnosed with alopecia and judged suitable for DPC therapy, while pregnant patients were excluded. Total RNA was extracted from unfractionated whole blood collected in Tempus Blood RNA tubes. The sample in question was whole blood, obtained in connection with sensitization to the hapten diphenylcyclopropenone (DPC). The receptor's source is a woman aged 40 to 49 with alopecia areata. Some clones in this sample may be carry-over from other donors' samples. Recombination joined TRBV4-2 with TRBJ2-1, with 10 central nucleotides matching TRBD2. CDR3 reads: CASSQDSSGGANEQFF. The DNA reads TGTGCCAGCAGCCAAGATTCCAGCGGGGGGGCCAATGAGCAGTTCTTC.